The source of this T cell receptor beta chain is a study of cytomegalovirus exposure and HLA in healthy donors. A remark on this clone: Antigen: not known.

This CDR3 is 14 amino acids long. Trimming removed 1 base at V and 6 bases at J, with 12 bases between. From germline, CDR1 is LNHDA and CDR2 SQIVND (reference sequence). TCRdb's table, derived via immunoSEQ multiplex PCR, lists solely in-frame clones and lacks some. The repertoire holds around 180,000 clones, with 86% as singletons. General observations from the study: Most TCRs appeared rarely, but some public TCRs recurred in many donors.

This rearrangement joins TRBV19 to TRBJ1-2; a possible D gene is TRBD1 (6 bases). The sequenced sample was PBMCs. The clonotype originates from a woman aged 18-29 years in good health and CMV-seronegative. CDR3 bases: TGTGCCAGTAGTATAGCAGGGGAGCTCCATGGCTACACCTTC. It specifies CASSIAGELHGYTF.